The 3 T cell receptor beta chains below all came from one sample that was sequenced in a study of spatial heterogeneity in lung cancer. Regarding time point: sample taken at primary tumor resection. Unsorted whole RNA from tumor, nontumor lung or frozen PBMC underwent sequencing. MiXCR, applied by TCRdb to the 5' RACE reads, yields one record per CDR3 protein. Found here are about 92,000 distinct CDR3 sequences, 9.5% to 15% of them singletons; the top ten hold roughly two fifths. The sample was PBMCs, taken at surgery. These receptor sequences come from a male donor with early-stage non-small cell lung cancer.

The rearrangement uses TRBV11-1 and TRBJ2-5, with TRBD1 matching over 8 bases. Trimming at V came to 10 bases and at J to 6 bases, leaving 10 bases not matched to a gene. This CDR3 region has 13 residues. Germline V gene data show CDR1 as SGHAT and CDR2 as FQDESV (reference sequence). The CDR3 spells CATTRDRGQTQYF. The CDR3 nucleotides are TGTGCCACCACCAGAGACAGGGGCCAGACCCAGTACTTC.

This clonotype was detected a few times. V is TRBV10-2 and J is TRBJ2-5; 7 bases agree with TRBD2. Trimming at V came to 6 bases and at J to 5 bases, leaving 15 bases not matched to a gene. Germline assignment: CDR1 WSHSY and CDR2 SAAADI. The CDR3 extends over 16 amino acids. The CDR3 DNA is TGCGCCAGCAGCCCGACACCCGGGGCGGGAGAGGAGACCCAGTACTTC. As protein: CASSPTPGAGEETQYF.

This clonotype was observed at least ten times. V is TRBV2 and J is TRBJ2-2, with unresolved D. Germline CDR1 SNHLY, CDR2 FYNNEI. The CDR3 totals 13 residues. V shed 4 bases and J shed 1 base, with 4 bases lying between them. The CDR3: CASSVGNTGELFF. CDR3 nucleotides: TGTGCCAGCAGTGTAGGGAACACCGGGGAGCTGTTTTTT.